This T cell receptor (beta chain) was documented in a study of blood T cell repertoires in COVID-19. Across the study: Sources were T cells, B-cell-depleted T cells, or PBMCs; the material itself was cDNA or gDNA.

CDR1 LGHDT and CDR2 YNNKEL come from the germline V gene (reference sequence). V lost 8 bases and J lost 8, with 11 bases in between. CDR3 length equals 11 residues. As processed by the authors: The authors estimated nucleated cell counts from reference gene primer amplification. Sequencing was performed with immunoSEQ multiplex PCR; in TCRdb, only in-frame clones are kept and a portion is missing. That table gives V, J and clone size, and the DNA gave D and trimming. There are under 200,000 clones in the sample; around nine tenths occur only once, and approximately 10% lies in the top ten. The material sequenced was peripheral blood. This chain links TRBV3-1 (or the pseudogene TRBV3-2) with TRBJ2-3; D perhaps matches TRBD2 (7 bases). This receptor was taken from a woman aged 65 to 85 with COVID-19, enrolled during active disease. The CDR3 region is CASGGAGTQYF. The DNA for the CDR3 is TGTGCCAGCGGGGGGGCGGGTACGCAGTATTTT.